This is a list of T cell receptor beta chains from one sample in a study of cytomegalovirus exposure and HLA in healthy donors. Produced via immunoSEQ multiplex PCR; TCRdb's table is partial and in-frame only. The sample includes 140,000 to 150,000 clones, around 84% of them seen just once. The specimen was PBMCs. All receptors come from a boy under 10 years old in good health and CMV-seronegative. CDR3s include the opening cysteine and the closing phenylalanine or tryptophan. D genes are given only for firm matches. A clone size is listed for some rows: how often the clone was seen (once, few, many), or a class if it is expanded.

abundance	d_gene	v_gene	j_gene	CDR3aa	CDR3nt
.	.	TRBV6-1	TRBJ2-5	CASSGHLQETQYF	TGTGCCAGCTCCGGACACCTACAAGAGACCCAGTACTTC
.	TRBD2	TRBV11-2	TRBJ2-2	CASSWGTSGAGELFF	TGTGCCAGCAGCTGGGGGACTAGCGGGGCCGGGGAGCTGTTTTTT
.	.	TRBV9	TRBJ2-3	CASSGDFGRTDTQYF	TGTGCCAGCAGCGGGGACTTTGGGCGCACAGATACGCAGTATTTT
.	.	TRBV11-3	TRBJ2-5	CASSLGLRGQETQYF	TGTGCCAGCAGCTTAGGCCTCCGGGGCCAAGAGACCCAGTACTTC
.	.	TRBV9	TRBJ2-1	CASSVNQVTGLSYNEQFF	TGTGCCAGCAGCGTAAACCAGGTGACGGGACTTTCCTACAATGAGCAGTTCTTC
.	.	TRBV5-1	TRBJ2-1	CASSLGREQFF	TGCGCCAGCAGCTTGGGCAGGGAGCAGTTCTTC
.	.	TRBV9	TRBJ1-2	CASSVASGGDYGYTF	TGTGCCAGCAGCGTAGCTTCGGGAGGGGACTATGGCTACACCTTC
few	TRBD2	TRBV14	TRBJ2-3	CASSLIGSGRAEDTQYF	TGTGCCAGCAGCCTGATAGGGAGCGGGAGGGCCGAAGATACGCAGTATTTT
few	.	TRBV5-5	TRBJ1-1	CASSGHLQPLNTEAFF	TGTGCCAGCAGCGGGCACCTACAGCCTCTGAACACTGAAGCTTTCTTT
.	TRBD1	TRBV13	TRBJ1-4	CASSLEGGGGEKLFF	TGTGCCAGCAGCTTAGAAGGGGGCGGAGGAGAAAAACTGTTTTTT
.	.	TRBV19	TRBJ2-2	CASSLPGLPNTGELFF	TGTGCCAGTAGTCTTCCGGGACTGCCGAACACCGGGGAGCTGTTTTTT
few	TRBD2	TRBV19	TRBJ2-5	CASSIDVGTSVETQYF	TGTGCCAGTAGTATAGATGTTGGGACTAGCGTGGAGACCCAGTACTTC
.	TRBD1	TRBV5-4	TRBJ1-2	CASSLGGRDRGRWGYTF	TGTGCCAGCAGCTTGGGGGGCCGGGACAGGGGGCGATGGGGCTACACCTTC
.	TRBD1	TRBV29-1	TRBJ2-5	CSVERDSQETQYF	TGCAGCGTTGAAAGGGACAGCCAAGAGACCCAGTACTTC
.	.	TRBV5-4	TRBJ1-4	CASGRGAPNEKLFF	TGTGCCAGCGGACGGGGGGCCCCCAATGAAAAACTGTTTTTT
.	TRBD1	TRBV18	TRBJ1-2	CASSPVPGQGDYGYTF	TGTGCCAGCTCACCAGTCCCTGGACAGGGCGACTATGGCTACACCTTC
.	.	TRBV29-1	TRBJ2-5	CSVGRRAETQYF	TGCAGCGTTGGTCGCAGGGCCGAGACCCAGTACTTC
few	TRBD2	TRBV9	TRBJ2-7	CASSVAGREFSEQYF	TGTGCCAGCAGCGTAGCCGGGCGGGAGTTCTCCGAGCAGTACTTC
.	TRBD2	TRBV9	TRBJ2-3	CASSVGVAGALTDTQYF	TGTGCCAGCAGCGTAGGGGTAGCGGGGGCCCTCACAGATACGCAGTATTTT
.	.	TRBV19	TRBJ1-2	CASREDYRDYGYTF	TGTGCCAGTAGGGAAGACTACCGGGACTATGGCTACACCTTC
.	TRBD1	TRBV7-9	TRBJ1-5	CASSLGNFGQGNQPQHF	TGTGCCAGCAGCTTAGGAAACTTCGGACAGGGAAATCAGCCCCAGCATTTT
.	TRBD2	TRBV28	TRBJ2-2	CASLRLELAGTGELFF	TGTGCCAGCCTTCGCCTTGAACTAGCGGGCACCGGGGAGCTGTTTTTT
.	TRBD2	TRBV27	TRBJ2-7	CASSSPGLAEYEQYF	TGTGCCAGCAGTTCCCCGGGACTAGCGGAGTACGAGCAGTACTTC
once	TRBD1	TRBV18	TRBJ2-7	CASSRGTGLVEQYF	TGTGCCAGCTCACGGGGGACAGGGTTGGTTGAGCAGTACTTC
.	.	TRBV6-1	TRBJ1-6	CASSERLGGVNSPLHF	TGTGCCAGCAGTGAAAGGCTGGGAGGGGTTAATTCACCCCTCCACTTT
.	TRBD2	TRBV7-9	TRBJ2-5	CASSPTISGNEETQYF	TGTGCCAGCAGCCCTACCATTAGCGGGAACGAAGAGACCCAGTACTTC
.	.	TRBV6-5	TRBJ2-7	CASSYVGGRNSYEQYF	TGTGCCAGCAGTTACGTAGGCGGGCGGAACTCCTACGAGCAGTACTTC
.	.	TRBV10-3	TRBJ2-4	CAISGAQGAKNIQYF	TGTGCCATCAGTGGGGCTCAGGGGGCCAAAAACATTCAGTACTTC
.	.	TRBV15	TRBJ1-2	CATSREKLSGYTF	TGTGCCACCAGCAGAGAGAAACTCTCTGGCTACACCTTC
once	TRBD1	TRBV2	TRBJ2-3	CASQRDRYTDTQYF	TGTGCCAGCCAAAGGGACAGGTACACAGATACGCAGTATTTT
.	TRBD2	TRBV7-2	TRBJ2-5	CASSLAPAGVSGTQYF	TGTGCCAGCAGCTTAGCGCCAGCGGGGGTTTCAGGGACCCAGTACTTC
.	TRBD2	TRBV5-1	TRBJ2-1	CASSPGTSGISSYNEQFF	TGCGCCAGCAGCCCAGGGACTAGCGGGATAAGCTCCTACAATGAGCAGTTCTTC
.	.	TRBV7-9	TRBJ2-5	CASGGSFWGQQETQYF	TGTGCCAGCGGAGGTAGCTTTTGGGGTCAACAAGAGACCCAGTACTTC
.	TRBD1	TRBV6-5	TRBJ1-2	CASSYGQGAIYGYTF	TGTGCCAGCAGTTACGGACAGGGGGCCATCTATGGCTACACCTTC
.	.	TRBV11-2	TRBJ2-7	CASSTAGRIIYEQYF	TGTGCCAGCAGCACCGCAGGGAGGATCATCTACGAGCAGTACTTC
once	TRBD1	TRBV6-4	TRBJ2-5	CASLQGGFQETQYF	TGTGCCAGTCTACAGGGGGGATTCCAAGAGACCCAGTACTTC
.	TRBD1	TRBV5-4	TRBJ2-7	CASSSQGAFYEQYF	TGTGCCAGCAGCTCGCAGGGGGCGTTCTACGAGCAGTACTTC
few	TRBD1	TRBV29-1	TRBJ2-3	CSAKTGVGTDTQYF	TGCAGCGCCAAGACAGGGGTGGGCACAGATACGCAGTATTTT
.	.	TRBV5-6	TRBJ1-6	CASSFARPPPGSPLHF	TGTGCCAGCAGCTTCGCGCGGCCACCTCCGGGTTCACCCCTCCACTTT
.	.	TRBV6-4	TRBJ2-2	CASSDRKGTGELFF	TGTGCCAGCAGTGACCGTAAGGGGACCGGGGAGCTGTTTTTT
.	.	TRBV27	TRBJ1-5	CASSPYDRNQPQHF	TGTGCCAGCAGTCCGTATGACAGGAATCAGCCCCAGCATTTT
.	.	TRBV7-9	TRBJ1-2	CSSRVVGTTSYGYTF	TGTTCCAGCCGAGTTGTGGGGACTACCAGCTATGGCTACACCTTC
.	.	TRBV19	TRBJ1-5	CASSNPQEYNQPQHF	TGTGCCAGTAGCAACCCACAGGAGTACAATCAGCCCCAGCATTTT
.	.	TRBV15	TRBJ2-7	CATSKDRGPYEQYF	TGTGCCACCAGCAAAGACAGAGGCCCCTACGAGCAGTACTTC
.	TRBD1	TRBV19	TRBJ1-1	CATSWPDRGNSARRSTEAFF	TGTGCCACCAGTTGGCCAGACAGGGGAAATTCTGCCCGGCGAAGTACTGAAGCTTTCTTT
.	.	TRBV7-2	TRBJ2-3	CASSLDGVSTDTQYF	TGTGCCAGCAGCTTAGACGGGGTTAGCACAGATACGCAGTATTTT
.	.	TRBV6-1	TRBJ2-3	CASSYGRSDTQYF	TGTGCCAGCAGTTATGGGAGGTCAGATACGCAGTATTTT
.	TRBD1	TRBV19	TRBJ1-5	CASSSDRAYSNQPQHF	TGTGCCAGTAGTAGCGACAGGGCTTATAGCAATCAGCCCCAGCATTTT
.	.	TRBV7-3	TRBJ2-3	CASSSRDKGDTQYF	TGTGCCAGCAGCTCCCGGGACAAAGGAGATACGCAGTATTTT
.	.	TRBV6-5	TRBJ2-7	CASSYSRGVTYEQYF	TGTGCCAGCAGTTACTCGCGCGGGGTCACCTACGAGCAGTACTTC
.	TRBD2	TRBV6-5	TRBJ2-7	CASSYSASGRAYEQYF	TGTGCCAGCAGTTACTCGGCTAGCGGGAGGGCCTACGAGCAGTACTTC
.	TRBD2	TRBV6-4	TRBJ2-2	CASSDREAAGELFF	TGTGCCAGCAGTGACCGGGAGGCGGCCGGGGAGCTGTTTTTT
.	TRBD2	TRBV25-1	TRBJ2-7	CASETSGSFGAYEQYF	TGTGCCAGCGAGACTAGCGGGAGTTTCGGGGCCTACGAGCAGTACTTC
.	.	TRBV5-1	TRBJ2-7	CASSLVRRSSYEQYF	TGCGCCAGCAGCTTGGTAAGGCGGAGCTCCTACGAGCAGTACTTC